This T cell receptor beta chain was sequenced during a study of PD-1 blockade in mismatch repair-deficient tumors. Across the whole study: All were previously treated, progressing patients with 12 mismatch repair-deficient cancer types. Findings of the study overall: After pembrolizumab, tumor-resident clones rose rapidly, then generally contracted before radiologic responses.

With regard to this clone: What it binds is unknown.

Germline V gene sequence: CDR1 SGHRS, CDR2 YFSETQ. V shed 0 bases and J shed 3 bases, with 10 bases lying between them. The CDR3 consists of 15 residues. Mismatch repair deficiency was confirmed in all patients, by PCR or immunohistochemistry. A few pembrolizumab responders had their TCRs sequenced. TCRdb's copy holds only in-frame clones and misses some; the assay was immunoSEQ multiplex PCR. The sample has some 48,000 clones; roughly 80% are singletons. The chain recombines TRBV5-1 with TRBJ2-1; unclear D gene. The receptor's source is an adult with mismatch repair-deficient cancer. The sequenced sample was peripheral blood, obtained approximately 18 weeks after starting pembrolizumab. This CDR3 is CASSLGGDHYNEQFF. The CDR3 DNA follows: TGCGCCAGCAGCTTGGGTGGGGATCACTACAATGAGCAGTTCTTC.